Detailed here is one T cell receptor (beta chain). The record originates from a study of immune evolution from preneoplasia to lung adenocarcinoma. CDR3 length: 16 amino acids. Per the germline V gene, CDR1 is MDHEN and CDR2 is SYDVKM. With 5 bases clipped from V and 3 bases from J, the junction kept 10 bases outside the gene matches. Only in-frame clones appear in the TCRdb table, and some are missing; sequencing was by immunoSEQ multiplex PCR. The data show some 3,500 clones, around 80% seen once. The gene calls are TRBV28 and TRBJ1-1; 9 bases match TRBD1. Sequencing used FFPE lung adenocarcinoma in situ tissue. This receptor was identified in a person aged 65 to 85 with lung adenocarcinoma. CDR3 loop: CASSPGTGSLYTEAFF. In DNA form, the CDR3 reads TGTGCCAGCAGTCCCGGGACAGGGAGCTTGTACACTGAAGCTTTCTTT.